Presented here are 9 T cell receptor beta chains from one specimen sequenced in a study of blood T cell repertoires in COVID-19. TCRdb's copy holds only in-frame clones and misses some; the assay was immunoSEQ multiplex PCR. Among over 150,000 clones listed, around 84% were seen once. The sample was PBMCs or T cells enriched from blood (not recorded which). The receptors stem from a man between 50 and 59 years old who had recovered from COVID-19.

This clone was recorded many times. The rearrangement uses TRBV29-1 and TRBJ1-1; the D is unclear. V was clipped by 4 bases and J by 4 bases, with 16 bases between them. CDR1 is SQVTM, CDR2 ANQGSEA, per germline. CDR3 size: 14 residues. CDR3 in amino acids: CSVGIQAVVTEAFF. CDR3 coding DNA: TGCAGCGTTGGAATCCAGGCCGTGGTCACTGAAGCTTTCTTT.

This clone was found a few times. The chain is built from TRBV12-5 and TRBJ2-1, with a weak D call TRBD1 (6 bases). This CDR3 has 12 amino acids. Germline V gene lookup returns CDR1 LGHNT and CDR2 FRNRAP. V lost 4 bases, J lost 11 bases, and 12 bases lay in between. CDR3 sequence: CASGSDSTKQFF. The CDR3 region has the DNA TGTGCTAGTGGTTCGGACAGTACGAAGCAGTTCTTC.

This chain joins TRBV24-1 and TRBJ2-7; 9 bases match TRBD1. Losses at the gene ends were 6 bases for V and 1 base for J; bases not matched to a gene: 9. There are 16 residues in the CDR3. The germline V gene encodes CDR1 KGHDR and CDR2 SFDVKD. The DNA for the CDR3 is TGTGCCACCAGTCCCTCCCCGGGACAGGGATCCTACGAGCAGTACTTC. Protein: CATSPSPGQGSYEQYF.

The chain has TRBV4-1 and TRBJ2-6, with D possibly TRBD1 on 5 matching bases. V was pared by 1 base and J by 0 bases, with 13 bases between. Germline V lookup: CDR1 MGHRA, CDR2 YSYEKL. The CDR3 spans 18 residues. CDR3: CASSQAPPTDSGANVLTF. In DNA, the CDR3 is TGCGCCAGCAGCCAAGCCCCCCCGACAGACTCTGGGGCCAACGTCCTGACTTTC.

This clone was recorded once. The chain recombines TRBV7-6 with TRBJ2-2; 12 positions agree with TRBD2. The germline CDR1 and CDR2 sequences are SGHVS and FNYEAQ. The CDR3 is 18 residues long. The trim removed 4 bases at V and 1 base at J, leaving 7 bases unmatched. CDR3: CASSSRTTSGGNTGELFF. In nucleotides, the CDR3 is TGTGCCAGCAGCTCCCGAACGACTAGCGGGGGGAACACCGGGGAGCTGTTTTTT.

The J gene is TRBJ1-3, the V gene TRBV6-2 or TRBV6-3, with unresolved D. The germline CDR1 and CDR2 sequences are MNHEY and SVGEGT. V gave up 4 bases and J gave up 0 bases, with 13 bases separating them. CDR3 length: 16 amino acids. CDR3 protein: CASSFEEWASGNTIYF. In nucleotides, the CDR3 is TGTGCCAGCAGTTTCGAAGAATGGGCCTCTGGAAACACCATATATTTT.

The chain combines TRBV5-6 with TRBJ1-1; tentative D call: TRBD1 (6 bases). Germline V lookup: CDR1 SGHDT, CDR2 YYEEEE. CDR3 size: 14 residues. V lost 4 bases and J lost 10, with 20 bases in between. The CDR3 coding sequence is TGTGCCAGCAGCCAACAGGTGGGGGCTAGGGTAGCTTTCTTT. Encoded protein: CASSQQVGARVAFF.

This clone was seen a single time. This chain joins TRBV20-1 and TRBJ2-1, with 9 bases aligning to TRBD2. CDR1 and CDR2 from the germline V gene are DFQATT and SNEGSKA (reference sequence). CDR3 length equals 15 residues. The J segment lost 4 bases and the V segment lost 3 bases, leaving 7 bases of the junction unmatched. The CDR3 bases are TGCAGTGCTAGTCCGGCTAGCGGGAAATACAATGAGCAGTTCTTC. This sequence encodes CSASPASGKYNEQFF.

The chain is built from TRBV6-5 and TRBJ1-3, with D maybe TRBD1 (6 bases). Germline V gene sequence: CDR1 MNHEY, CDR2 SVGAGI. The CDR3 spans 15 residues. V lost 5 bases to trimming and J lost 2 bases, with 13 bases between them. The CDR3 protein is CASSLLQGPGNTIYF. In nucleotides, the CDR3 is TGTGCCAGCAGTCTGCTGCAGGGGCCTGGAAACACCATATATTTT.